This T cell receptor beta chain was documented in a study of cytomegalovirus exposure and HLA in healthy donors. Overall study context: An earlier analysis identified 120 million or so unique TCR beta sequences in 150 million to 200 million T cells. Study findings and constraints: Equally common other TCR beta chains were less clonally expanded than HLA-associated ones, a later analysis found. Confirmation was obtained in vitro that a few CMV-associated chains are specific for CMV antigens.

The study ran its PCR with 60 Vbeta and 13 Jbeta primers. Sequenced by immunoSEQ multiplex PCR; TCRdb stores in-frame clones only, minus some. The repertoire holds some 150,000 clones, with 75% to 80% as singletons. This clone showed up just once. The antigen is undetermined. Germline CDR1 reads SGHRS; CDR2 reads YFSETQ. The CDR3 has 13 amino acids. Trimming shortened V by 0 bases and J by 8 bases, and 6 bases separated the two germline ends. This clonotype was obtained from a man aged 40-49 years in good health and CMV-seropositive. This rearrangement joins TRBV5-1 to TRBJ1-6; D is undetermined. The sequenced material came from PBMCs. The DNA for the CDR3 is TGCGCCAGCAGCTTGGGAGGCGATTCACCCCTCCACTTT. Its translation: CASSLGGDSPLHF.